This T cell receptor beta chain was retrieved from a study of cytomegalovirus exposure and HLA in healthy donors. General observations from the study: When the data were analyzed later, several of the most significant clusters appeared to be linked to common viral pathogens. The classifier, whose performance was assessed in both the original and validation cohorts, reportedly diagnosed cytomegalovirus status with high specificity and sensitivity.

Whereas donors were nominally healthy upon sampling, unrecorded immune exposures were probable. Comment on this clone: Its antigen is unidentified.

With 60 Vbeta and 13 Jbeta primers, the PCR was carried out. Profiling relied on immunoSEQ multiplex PCR, and the TCRdb table lists in-frame clones only, not all of them. The sample has about 110,000 clones; 70% to 85% are singletons. The sample was PBMCs. The sequence derives from a woman aged 18-35 years in good health and CMV-seronegative.

Here the CDR3 reads CASSLSGEWEQYV. As DNA, the CDR3 is TGTGCCAGCAGCTTATCGGGGGAATGGGAGCAGTACGTC. The chain joins TRBV5-6 to TRBJ2-7; possibly TRBD2 for D (6 bases). CDR3 length: 13 residues. The V gene lost 2 bases and the J gene lost 7 bases, with 13 bases spanning the gap. In germline, CDR1 is SGHDT, CDR2 YYEEEE.